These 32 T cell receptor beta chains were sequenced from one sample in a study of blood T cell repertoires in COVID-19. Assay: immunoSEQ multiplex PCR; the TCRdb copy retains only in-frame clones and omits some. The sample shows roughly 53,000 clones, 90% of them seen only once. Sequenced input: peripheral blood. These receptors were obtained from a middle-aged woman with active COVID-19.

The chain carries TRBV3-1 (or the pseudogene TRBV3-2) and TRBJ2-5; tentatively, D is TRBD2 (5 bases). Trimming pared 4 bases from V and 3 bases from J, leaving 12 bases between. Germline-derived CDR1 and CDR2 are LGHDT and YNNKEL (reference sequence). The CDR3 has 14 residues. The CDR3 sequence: CASSLSANEETQYF. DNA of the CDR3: TGTGCCAGCAGCCTTAGCGCCAACGAAGAGACCCAGTACTTC.

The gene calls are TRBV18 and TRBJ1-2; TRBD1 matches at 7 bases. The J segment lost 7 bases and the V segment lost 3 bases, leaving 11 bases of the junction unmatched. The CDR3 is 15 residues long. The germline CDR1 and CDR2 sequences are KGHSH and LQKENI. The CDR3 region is CASSPSSGTAFGYTF. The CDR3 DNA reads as TGTGCCAGCTCACCTTCGTCCGGGACAGCTTTTGGCTACACCTTC. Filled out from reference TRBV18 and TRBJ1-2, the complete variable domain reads NAGVMQNPRHLVRRRGQEARLRCSPMKGHSHVYWYRQLPEEGLKFMVYLQKENIIDESGMPKERFSAEFPKEGPSILRIQQVVRGDSAAYFCASSPSSGTAFGYTFGSGTRLTVV.

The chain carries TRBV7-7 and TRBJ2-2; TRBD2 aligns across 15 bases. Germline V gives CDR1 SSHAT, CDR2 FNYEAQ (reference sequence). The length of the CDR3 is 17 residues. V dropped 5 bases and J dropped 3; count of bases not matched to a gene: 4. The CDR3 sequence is CASSRTSGGAHTGELFF. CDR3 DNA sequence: TGTGCCAGCAGCCGGACTAGCGGGGGGGCTCACACCGGGGAGCTGTTTTTT.

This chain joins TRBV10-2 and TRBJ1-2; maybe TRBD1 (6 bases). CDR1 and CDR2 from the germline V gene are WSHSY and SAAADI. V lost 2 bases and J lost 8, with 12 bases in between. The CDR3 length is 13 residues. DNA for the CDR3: TGCGCCAGCAGTGAGGGCAGGGGTAGAGGCTACACCTTC. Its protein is CASSEGRGRGYTF.

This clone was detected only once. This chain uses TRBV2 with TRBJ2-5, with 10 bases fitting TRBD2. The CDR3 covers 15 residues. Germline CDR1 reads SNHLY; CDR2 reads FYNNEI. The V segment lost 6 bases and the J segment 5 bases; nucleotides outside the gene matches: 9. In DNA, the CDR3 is TGTGCCAGCAGGAAAAAGAGCGGGGGGGATGAGACCCAGTACTTC. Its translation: CASRKKSGGDETQYF.

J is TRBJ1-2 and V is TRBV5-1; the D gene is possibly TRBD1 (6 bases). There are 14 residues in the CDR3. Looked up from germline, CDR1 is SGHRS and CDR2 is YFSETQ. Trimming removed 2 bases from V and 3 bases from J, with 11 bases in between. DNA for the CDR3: TGCGCCAGCAGCTTCACAGGGCGTGACTATGGCTACACCTTC. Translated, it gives CASSFTGRDYGYTF.

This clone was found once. CDR3 DNA sequence: TGCAGCGTAAGACAGGGGAATCAGCCCCAGCATTTT. Amino acids: CSVRQGNQPQHF. V is TRBV29-1 and J is TRBJ1-5, with 8 bases aligning to TRBD1. The V gene end was trimmed by 6 bases and the J gene end by 4 bases; junction bases not matched to a gene: 2. The CDR3 covers 12 residues. The V gene's germline CDR1 is SQVTM and CDR2 ANQGSEA.

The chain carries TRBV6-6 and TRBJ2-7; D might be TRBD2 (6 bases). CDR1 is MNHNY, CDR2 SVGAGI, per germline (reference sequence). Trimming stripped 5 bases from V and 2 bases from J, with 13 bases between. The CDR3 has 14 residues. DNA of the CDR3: TGTGCCAGCAGTCCCCAGGGAGGCACCTACGAGCAGTACTTC. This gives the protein CASSPQGGTYEQYF.

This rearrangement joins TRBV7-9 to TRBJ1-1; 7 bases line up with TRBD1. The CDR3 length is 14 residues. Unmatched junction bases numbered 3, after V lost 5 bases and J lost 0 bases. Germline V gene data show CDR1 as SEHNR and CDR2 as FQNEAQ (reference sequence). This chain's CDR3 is CASSLGTVNTEAFF. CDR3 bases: TGTGCCAGCAGCCTCGGGACAGTGAACACTGAAGCTTTCTTT.

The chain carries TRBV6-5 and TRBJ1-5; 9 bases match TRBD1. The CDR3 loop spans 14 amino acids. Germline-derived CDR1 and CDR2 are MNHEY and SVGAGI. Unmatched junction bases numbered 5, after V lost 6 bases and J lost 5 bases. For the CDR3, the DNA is TGTGCCAGCAGAAGGACAGGGGTCGATCAGCCCCAGCATTTT. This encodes CASRRTGVDQPQHF.

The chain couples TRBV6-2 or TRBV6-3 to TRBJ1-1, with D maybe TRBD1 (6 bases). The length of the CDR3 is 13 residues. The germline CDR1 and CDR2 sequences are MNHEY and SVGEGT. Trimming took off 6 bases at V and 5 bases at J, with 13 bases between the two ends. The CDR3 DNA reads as TGTGCCAGCAGCACAGGGTTGGATACTGAAGCTTTCTTT. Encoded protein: CASSTGLDTEAFF.

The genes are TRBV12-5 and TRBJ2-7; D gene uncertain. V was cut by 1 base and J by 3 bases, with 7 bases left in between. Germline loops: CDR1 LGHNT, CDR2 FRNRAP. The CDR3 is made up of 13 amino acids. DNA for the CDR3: TGTGCTAGTGGTTTGGGTAGTTTCTACGAGCAGTACTTC. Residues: CASGLGSFYEQYF. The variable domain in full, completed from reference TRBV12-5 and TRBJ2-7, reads DARVTQTPRHKVTEMGQEVTMRCQPILGHNTVFWYRQTMMQGLELLAYFRNRAPLDDSGMPKDRFSAEMPDATLATLKIQPSEPRDSAVYFCASGLGSFYEQYFGPGTRLTVT.

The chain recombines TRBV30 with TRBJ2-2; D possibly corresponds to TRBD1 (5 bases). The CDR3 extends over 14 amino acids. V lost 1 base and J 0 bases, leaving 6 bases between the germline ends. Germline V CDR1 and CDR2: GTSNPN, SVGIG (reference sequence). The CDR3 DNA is TGTGCCTGGAGTGGGACATCGAACACCGGGGAGCTGTTTTTT. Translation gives CAWSGTSNTGELFF.

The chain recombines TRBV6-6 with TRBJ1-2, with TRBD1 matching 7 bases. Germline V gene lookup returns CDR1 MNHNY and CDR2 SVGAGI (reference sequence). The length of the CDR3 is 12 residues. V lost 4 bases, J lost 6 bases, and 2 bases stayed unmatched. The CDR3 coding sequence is TGTGCCAGCAGTTCCCAGGGGGATGGCTACACCTTC. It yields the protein CASSSQGDGYTF.

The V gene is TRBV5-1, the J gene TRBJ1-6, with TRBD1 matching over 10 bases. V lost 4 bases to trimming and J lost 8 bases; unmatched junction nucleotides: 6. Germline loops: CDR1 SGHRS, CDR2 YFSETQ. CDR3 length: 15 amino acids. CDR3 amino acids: CASSPMDRGYSPLHF. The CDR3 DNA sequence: TGCGCCAGCAGCCCCATGGACAGGGGGTATTCACCCCTCCACTTT.

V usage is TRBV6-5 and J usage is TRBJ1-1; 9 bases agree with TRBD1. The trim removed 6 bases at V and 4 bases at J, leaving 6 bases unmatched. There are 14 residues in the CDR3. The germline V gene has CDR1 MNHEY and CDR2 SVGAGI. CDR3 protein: CASSTTGGITEAFF. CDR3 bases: TGTGCCAGCAGCACAACAGGGGGCATCACTGAAGCTTTCTTT.

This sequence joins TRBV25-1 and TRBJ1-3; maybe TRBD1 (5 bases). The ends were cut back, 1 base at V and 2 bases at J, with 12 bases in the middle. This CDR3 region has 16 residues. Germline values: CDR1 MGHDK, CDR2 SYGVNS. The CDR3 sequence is CASSEFGGNTGNTIYF. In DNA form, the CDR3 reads TGTGCCAGCAGTGAATTCGGGGGTAACACTGGAAACACCATATATTTT.

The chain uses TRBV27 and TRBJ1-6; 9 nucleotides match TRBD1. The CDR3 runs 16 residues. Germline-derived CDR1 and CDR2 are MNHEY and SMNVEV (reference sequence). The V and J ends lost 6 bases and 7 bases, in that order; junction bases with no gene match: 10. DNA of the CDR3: TGTGCCAGCAGGCGAAGCTCCGGGACAGGGAATTCACCCCTCCACTTT. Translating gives CASRRSSGTGNSPLHF.

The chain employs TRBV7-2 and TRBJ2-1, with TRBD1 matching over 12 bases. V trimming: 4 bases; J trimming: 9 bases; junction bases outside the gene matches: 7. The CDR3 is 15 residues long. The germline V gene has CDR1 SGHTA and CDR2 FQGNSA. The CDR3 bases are TGTGCCAGCAGCTCACCGGGACAGGGGGCTGGTGAGCAGTTCTTC. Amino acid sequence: CASSSPGQGAGEQFF.

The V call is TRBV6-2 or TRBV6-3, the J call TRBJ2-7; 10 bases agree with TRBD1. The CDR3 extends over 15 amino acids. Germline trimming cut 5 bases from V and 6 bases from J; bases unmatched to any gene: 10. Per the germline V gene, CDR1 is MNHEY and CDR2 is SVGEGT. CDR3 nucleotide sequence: TGTGCCAGCAGTCATCCCGGGACAGGGGATCCCGAGCAGTACTTC. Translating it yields CASSHPGTGDPEQYF.

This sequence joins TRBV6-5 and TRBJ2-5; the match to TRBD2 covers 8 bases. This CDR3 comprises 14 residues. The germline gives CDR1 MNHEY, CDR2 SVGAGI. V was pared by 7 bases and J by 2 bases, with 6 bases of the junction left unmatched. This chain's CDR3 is CASTLAANQETQYF. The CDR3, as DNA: TGTGCCAGCACACTAGCGGCCAATCAAGAGACCCAGTACTTC.

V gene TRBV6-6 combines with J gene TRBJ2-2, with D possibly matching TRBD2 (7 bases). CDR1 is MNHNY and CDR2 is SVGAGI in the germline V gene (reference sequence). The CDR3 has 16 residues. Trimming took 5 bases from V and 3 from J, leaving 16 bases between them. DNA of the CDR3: TGTGCCAGCAGTACCGGGGGGCTAGGAGACACCGGGGAGCTGTTTTTT. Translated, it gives CASSTGGLGDTGELFF.

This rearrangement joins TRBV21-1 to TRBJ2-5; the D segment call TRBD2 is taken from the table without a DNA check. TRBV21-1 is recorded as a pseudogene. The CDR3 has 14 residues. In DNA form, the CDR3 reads TGTGCCAGCAGCAAAGGGCAGGGAGGAGAGACCCAGTACTTC. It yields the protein CASSKGQGGETQYF.

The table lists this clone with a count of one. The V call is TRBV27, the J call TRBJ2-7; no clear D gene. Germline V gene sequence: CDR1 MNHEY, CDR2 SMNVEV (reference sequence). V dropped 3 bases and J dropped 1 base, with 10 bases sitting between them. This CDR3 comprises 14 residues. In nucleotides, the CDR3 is TGTGCCAGCAGTTTGCTAAAGTGTTCCTACGAGCAGTACTTC. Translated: CASSLLKCSYEQYF.

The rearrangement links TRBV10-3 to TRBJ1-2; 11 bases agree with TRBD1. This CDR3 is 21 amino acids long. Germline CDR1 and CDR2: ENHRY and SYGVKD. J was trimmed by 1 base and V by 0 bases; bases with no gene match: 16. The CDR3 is CAISESGQGVLIGGDNYGYTF. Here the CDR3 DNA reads TGTGCCATCAGTGAGTCGGGACAGGGGGTCTTGATAGGAGGAGATAACTATGGCTACACCTTC.

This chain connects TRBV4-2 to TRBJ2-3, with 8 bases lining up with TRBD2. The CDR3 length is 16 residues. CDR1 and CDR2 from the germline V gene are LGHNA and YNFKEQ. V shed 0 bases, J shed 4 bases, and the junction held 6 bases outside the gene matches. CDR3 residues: CASSQDQTGGPDTQYF. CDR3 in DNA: TGTGCCAGCAGCCAAGATCAAACGGGGGGGCCAGATACGCAGTATTTT.

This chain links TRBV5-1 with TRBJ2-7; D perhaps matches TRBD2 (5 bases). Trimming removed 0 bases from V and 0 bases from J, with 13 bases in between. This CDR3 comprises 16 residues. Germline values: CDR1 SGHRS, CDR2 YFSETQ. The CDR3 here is CASSLGVSGSSYEQYF. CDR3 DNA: TGCGCCAGCAGCTTGGGCGTGTCGGGGAGCTCCTACGAGCAGTACTTC.

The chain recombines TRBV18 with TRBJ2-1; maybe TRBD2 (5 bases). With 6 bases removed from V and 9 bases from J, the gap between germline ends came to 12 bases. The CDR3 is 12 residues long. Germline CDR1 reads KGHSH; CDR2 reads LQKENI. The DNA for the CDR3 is TGTGCCAGCTCCGGAACGAGCGGTGAGCAGTTCTTC. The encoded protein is CASSGTSGEQFF.

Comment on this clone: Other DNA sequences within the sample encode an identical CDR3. In nucleotides, the CDR3 is TGCGCCAGCAGCCCTCGACAGGGAAGGAACACTGAAGCTTTCTTT. Its protein product is CASSPRQGRNTEAFF. The V gene is TRBV5-1, the J gene TRBJ1-1; 7 bases agree with TRBD1. The germline V gene encodes CDR1 SGHRS and CDR2 YFSETQ. This CDR3 region has 15 residues. V was pared by 4 bases and J by 1 base, with 7 bases of the junction left unmatched. The full variable domain, its missing parts supplied by reference TRBV5-1 and TRBJ1-1, is KAGVTQTPRYLIKTRGQQVTLSCSPISGHRSVSWYQQTPGQGLQFLFEYFSETQRNKGNFPGRFSGRQFSNSRSEMNVSTLELGDSALYLCASSPRQGRNTEAFFGQGTRLTVV.

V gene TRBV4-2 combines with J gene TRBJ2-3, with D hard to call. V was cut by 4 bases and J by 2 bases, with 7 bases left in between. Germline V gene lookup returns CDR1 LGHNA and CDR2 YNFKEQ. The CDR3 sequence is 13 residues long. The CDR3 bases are TGTGCCAGCAGCCGTGTAATCACAGATACGCAGTATTTT. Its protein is CASSRVITDTQYF.

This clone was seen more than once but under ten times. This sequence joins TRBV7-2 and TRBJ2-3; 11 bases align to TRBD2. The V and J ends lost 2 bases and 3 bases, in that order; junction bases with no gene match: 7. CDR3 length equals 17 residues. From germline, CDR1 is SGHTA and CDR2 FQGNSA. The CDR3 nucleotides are TGTGCCAGCAGCTTAACCCTAGCGGGGGGCAGTACAGATACGCAGTATTTT. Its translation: CASSLTLAGGSTDTQYF.

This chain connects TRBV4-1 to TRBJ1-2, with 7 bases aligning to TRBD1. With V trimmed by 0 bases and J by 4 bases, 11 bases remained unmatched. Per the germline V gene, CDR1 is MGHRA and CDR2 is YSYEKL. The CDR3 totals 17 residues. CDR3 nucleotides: TGCGCCAGCAGCCAAGAGGCTGGAGGGGGCTTCTCCTATGGCTACACCTTC. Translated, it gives CASSQEAGGGFSYGYTF.